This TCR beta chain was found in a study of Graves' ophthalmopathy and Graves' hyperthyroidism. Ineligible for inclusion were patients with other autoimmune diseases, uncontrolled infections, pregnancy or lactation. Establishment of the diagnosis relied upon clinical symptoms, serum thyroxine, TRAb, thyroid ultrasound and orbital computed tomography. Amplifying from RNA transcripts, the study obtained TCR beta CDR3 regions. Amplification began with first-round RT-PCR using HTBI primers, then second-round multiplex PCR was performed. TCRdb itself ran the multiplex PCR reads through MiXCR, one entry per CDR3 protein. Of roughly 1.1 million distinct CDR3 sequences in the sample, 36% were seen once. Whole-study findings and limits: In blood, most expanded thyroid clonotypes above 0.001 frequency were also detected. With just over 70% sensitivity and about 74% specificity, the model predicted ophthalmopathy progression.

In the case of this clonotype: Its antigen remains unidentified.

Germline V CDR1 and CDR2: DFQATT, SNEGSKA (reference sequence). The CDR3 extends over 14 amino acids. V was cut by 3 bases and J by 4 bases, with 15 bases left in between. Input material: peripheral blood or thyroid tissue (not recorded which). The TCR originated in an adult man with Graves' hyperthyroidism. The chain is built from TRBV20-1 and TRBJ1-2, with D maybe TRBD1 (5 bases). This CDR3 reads CSASAGTSAYGYTF. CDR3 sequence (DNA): TGCAGTGCTAGTGCAGGGACTAGTGCCTATGGCTACACCTTC.